These 27 T cell receptor beta chains share one sample of origin, sequenced in a study of OX40 agonist ivuxolimab in advanced cancers. The data were produced by immunoSEQ multiplex PCR, yet TCRdb's version contains in-frame clones alone and is incomplete. Among under 90,000 clones listed, roughly 84% were seen once. This sample comprised CD4+ or CD8+ T cells sorted from blood, obtained in a trial of the OX40 agonist ivuxolimab. These receptor sequences come from an adult with an advanced solid tumor such as melanoma, head and neck, liver or kidney cancer.

This rearrangement joins TRBV6-5 to TRBJ2-2, with D perhaps matching TRBD2 (6 bases). The CDR3 has 14 residues. V lost 2 bases and J lost 5, with 9 bases in between. Germline lookup yields CDR1 MNHEY and CDR2 SVGAGI. The CDR3 spells CASSYGTLTGELFF. CDR3 bases: TGTGCCAGCAGTTACGGGACTTTAACCGGGGAGCTGTTTTTT.

This clone has a single count. V gene TRBV18 combines with J gene TRBJ1-2; D perhaps matches TRBD1 (6 bases). Germline V lookup: CDR1 KGHSH, CDR2 LQKENI. The CDR3 totals 16 residues. Trimming left V 2 bases short and J 3 bases short, with 16 bases between. The chain's CDR3 is CASSPAGTYIDYGYTF. CDR3 DNA sequence: TGTGCCAGCTCACCAGCCGGGACATACATTGACTATGGCTACACCTTC.

CDR3: CASSLGNPGQGASSPLHF. The CDR3 bases are TGCGCCAGCAGCTTGGGTAATCCGGGACAGGGGGCTTCTTCACCCCTCCACTTT. The chain couples TRBV5-1 to TRBJ1-6; 12 bases line up with TRBD1. This CDR3 is built from 18 residues. With V trimmed by 0 bases and J by 9 bases, 10 bases remained unmatched. Germline V CDR1 and CDR2: SGHRS, YFSETQ.

This sequence joins TRBV28 and TRBJ2-1; D gene uncertain. Trimming took off 2 bases at V and 9 bases at J, with 11 bases between the two ends. CDR3 length equals 13 residues. Germline CDR1 MDHEN, CDR2 SYDVKM. The CDR3 reads CASSLGVYGEQFF. The CDR3 coding sequence is TGTGCCAGCAGTTTAGGGGTTTATGGTGAGCAGTTCTTC.

The chain employs TRBV18 and TRBJ2-2; 10 positions match TRBD1. In germline, CDR1 is KGHSH, CDR2 LQKENI. This CDR3 is 14 amino acids long. After removal of 6 bases from V and 6 bases from J, the junction contained 4 bases not matched to a gene. The CDR3 loop reads CASSHGQGAGELFF. The CDR3 DNA sequence: TGTGCCAGCTCTCATGGACAGGGGGCCGGGGAGCTGTTTTTT.

This sequence joins TRBV20-1 and TRBJ1-1; perhaps TRBD1 as D (6 bases). Germline lookup yields CDR1 DFQATT and CDR2 SNEGSKA (reference sequence). The CDR3 has 11 residues. V shed 5 bases and J shed 3 bases, with 7 bases lying between them. The chain's CDR3 is CSAYRDTEAFF. CDR3 coding DNA: TGCAGTGCTTACAGGGACACTGAAGCTTTCTTT.

This CDR3 reads CASSLVLAGANVLTF. In nucleotides, the CDR3 is TGTGCCAGCAGCTTAGTCTTGGCTGGGGCCAACGTCCTGACTTTC. The rearrangement links TRBV11-3 to TRBJ2-6, with unresolved D. CDR1 and CDR2 (germline): SGHNT, YENEEA. V was cut by 1 base and J by 2 bases, with 6 bases left in between. The CDR3 consists of 15 residues.

The V gene is TRBV7-2, the J gene TRBJ1-5; the D is unclear. Germline V gene data show CDR1 as SGHTA and CDR2 as FQGNSA. This CDR3 is built from 13 residues. Between the trimmed V and J ends, which lost 1 base and 5 bases, there was a span of 6 bases. Written as DNA, the CDR3 is TGTGCCAGCAGCTTAGTGTGGGATCAGCCCCAGCATTTT. Translated, it gives CASSLVWDQPQHF. Combining the CDR3 with reference TRBV7-2 and TRBJ1-5 gives the whole variable domain GAGVSQSPSNKVTEKGKDVELRCDPISGHTALYWYRQSLGQGLEFLIYFQGNSAPDKSGLPSDRFSAERTGGSVSTLTIQRTQQEDSAVYLCASSLVWDQPQHFGDGTRLSIL.

The rearrangement joins TRBV29-1 to TRBJ2-2, with unresolved D. Looked up from germline, CDR1 is SQVTM and CDR2 is ANQGSEA. Trimming cost V 2 bases and J 6 bases, with 10 bases left between them. The CDR3 is 13 residues long. The CDR3 DNA follows: TGCAGCGTTGAAAGGCTACCACCCGGGGAGCTGTTTTTT. This sequence encodes CSVERLPPGELFF.

This clone was recorded a few times. V gene TRBV4-2 combines with J gene TRBJ2-7; tentative D call: TRBD2 (6 bases). The germline V and J ends were trimmed by 1 base and 2 bases, with 12 bases remaining between them. The CDR3 totals 15 residues. Germline CDR1 and CDR2: LGHNA and YNFKEQ. The CDR3 loop reads CASSQVEGNPYEQYF. CDR3 bases: TGTGCCAGCAGCCAAGTGGAGGGGAACCCCTACGAGCAGTACTTC.

The V and J genes are TRBV5-6 and TRBJ1-1; no firm D call. The germline V and J ends were trimmed by 1 base and 8 bases, with 18 bases remaining between them. The germline CDR1 and CDR2 sequences are SGHDT and YYEEEE. The CDR3 is 15 residues long. The CDR3: CASSLLGPGLLEAFF. CDR3 sequence (DNA): TGTGCCAGCAGCTTGTTGGGTCCAGGACTGCTAGAAGCTTTCTTT.

The genes are TRBV18 and TRBJ2-3, with 11 bases that match TRBD2. With 4 bases clipped from V and 4 bases from J, the junction kept 10 bases outside the gene matches. CDR1 KGHSH and CDR2 LQKENI come from the germline V gene. The CDR3 length is 17 residues. The CDR3 coding sequence is TGTGCCAGCTCACTCACTGGGCTAGCGGGGGGATCAGATACGCAGTATTTT. This codes for CASSLTGLAGGSDTQYF. Variable domain in full (rest from reference TRBV18 and TRBJ2-3): NAGVMQNPRHLVRRRGQEARLRCSPMKGHSHVYWYRQLPEEGLKFMVYLQKENIIDESGMPKERFSAEFPKEGPSILRIQQVVRGDSAAYFCASSLTGLAGGSDTQYFGPGTRLTVL.

The chain joins TRBV7-6 to TRBJ1-5, with 10 bases lining up with TRBD1. V dropped 5 bases and J dropped 7; count of bases not matched to a gene: 2. Germline loops: CDR1 SGHVS, CDR2 FNYEAQ. The length of the CDR3 is 13 residues. Written as DNA, the CDR3 is TGTGCCAGCAGCCAGACAGGGGGCCAGCCCCAGCATTTT. As protein: CASSQTGGQPQHF.

This clone was counted a single time. This rearrangement joins TRBV5-6 to TRBJ1-6; possible D gene TRBD1, 6 bases. There are 14 residues in the CDR3. The V end lost 4 bases, the J end lost 10 bases, and 15 bases lay between the germline ends. CDR1 is SGHDT, CDR2 YYEEEE, per germline. Here the CDR3 reads CASSPLGGISPLHF. As DNA, the CDR3 is TGTGCCAGCAGCCCTCTGGGGGGCATATCACCCCTCCACTTT.

The chain employs TRBV29-1 and TRBJ2-3, with TRBD2 as a possible D gene (5 bases). The V and J ends lost 6 bases and 2 bases respectively, with 18 bases between them. CDR3 length equals 15 residues. Germline V lookup: CDR1 SQVTM, CDR2 ANQGSEA. Here the CDR3 DNA reads TGCAGCGTCTCAAAACTAGTTTCCCCCACAGATACGCAGTATTTT. Amino acids: CSVSKLVSPTDTQYF.

The genes are TRBV7-6 and TRBJ2-2; TRBD2 aligns across 9 bases. Trimming at V came to 4 bases and at J to 2 bases, leaving 8 bases not matched to a gene. The CDR3 is 17 residues long. Germline lookup yields CDR1 SGHVS and CDR2 FNYEAQ. The CDR3 is CASSSLAGPINTGELFF. In DNA form, the CDR3 reads TGTGCCAGCAGCTCGCTAGCGGGACCGATCAACACCGGGGAGCTGTTTTTT.

This chain connects TRBV7-9 to TRBJ2-1; 11 nucleotides match TRBD2. CDR3 length: 16 residues. Germline CDR1 reads SEHNR; CDR2 reads FQNEAQ (reference sequence). The trim removed 5 bases at V and 5 bases at J, leaving 8 bases unmatched. The chain's CDR3 is CASSPRLAGSDNEQFF. CDR3 nucleotides: TGTGCCAGCAGCCCCCGACTAGCGGGATCAGACAATGAGCAGTTCTTC.

The chain employs TRBV11-2 and TRBJ2-7, with 9 nucleotides matching TRBD2. The CDR3 runs to 15 residues. The V gene's germline CDR1 is SGHAT and CDR2 FQNNGV. V shed 1 base and J 2 bases; nucleotides not matched to a gene: 3. The CDR3 protein is CASSLGSSGTYEQYF. The CDR3 bases are TGTGCCAGCAGCTTAGGGTCTAGCGGGACCTACGAGCAGTACTTC.

The chain couples TRBV7-9 to TRBJ1-5; D remains unclear. Trimming pared 1 base from V and 6 bases from J, leaving 7 bases between. This CDR3 spans 13 amino acids. In germline, CDR1 is SEHNR, CDR2 FQNEAQ (reference sequence). This chain's CDR3 is CASSLDGGQPQHF. The CDR3 DNA follows: TGTGCCAGCAGCTTAGATGGTGGTCAGCCCCAGCATTTT.

This chain connects TRBV28 to TRBJ2-3, with D maybe TRBD2 (5 bases). The CDR3 loop spans 13 amino acids. Germline assignment: CDR1 MDHEN and CDR2 SYDVKM. V lost 3 bases and J 5 bases, leaving 9 bases between the germline ends. The CDR3 bases are TGTGCCAGCAGTTTTGGAGGAGGAGATACGCAGTATTTT. Translating it yields CASSFGGGDTQYF.

The genes are TRBV6-1 and TRBJ2-5; no clear D gene. CDR3 length equals 13 residues. In germline, CDR1 is MNHNS, CDR2 SASEGT. Trimming stripped 6 bases from V and 5 bases from J, with 13 bases between. The DNA for the CDR3 is TGTGCCAGCAGGCTGGACCGTATGGAGACCCAGTACTTC. It yields the protein CASRLDRMETQYF.

The V gene is TRBV5-5, the J gene TRBJ1-5; 7 nucleotides line up with TRBD1. V shed 4 bases, J shed 15 bases, and the junction held 19 bases outside the gene matches. Germline loops: CDR1 SGHKS, CDR2 YYEKEE (reference sequence). CDR3 length: 15 residues. CDR3 region: CASSPGATGSGGGHF. The CDR3 bases are TGTGCCAGCAGCCCTGGGGCGACAGGGTCAGGAGGTGGGCATTTT.

V is TRBV11-2 and J is TRBJ1-1, with D unclear. Trimming cost V 2 bases and J 8 bases, with 12 bases left between them. CDR1 and CDR2 from the germline V gene are SGHAT and FQNNGV. The CDR3 contains 13 residues. CDR3 DNA sequence: TGTGCCAGCAGCTTAATGGTGCAAGGAGAAGCTTTCTTT. It yields the protein CASSLMVQGEAFF.

On this clone: At the DNA level, this CDR3 is encoded by other sequences in the same sample as well. The genes are TRBV28 and TRBJ2-7; 13 nucleotides line up with TRBD2. The CDR3 covers 15 residues. The V gene's germline CDR1 is MDHEN and CDR2 SYDVKM. The V and J ends lost 6 bases and 2 bases, in that order; junction bases with no gene match: 4. The CDR3 DNA is TGTGCCAGCAGCCCTGGGACTAGCGGGACCTACGAGCAGTACTTC. Its protein product is CASSPGTSGTYEQYF.

The chain employs TRBV7-3 and TRBJ2-7; no firm D call. V was shortened by 6 bases and J by 2 bases, with 5 bases between the two germline ends. The CDR3 totals 11 residues. CDR1 SGHTA and CDR2 FQGTGA come from the germline V gene. The CDR3 nucleotides are TGTGCCAGCAGTTCTCCCTACGAGCAGTACTTC. As protein: CASSSPYEQYF.

The genes are TRBV9 and TRBJ2-5; 9 bases match TRBD1. The germline V gene encodes CDR1 SGDLS and CDR2 YYNGEE. The ends lost 3 bases at V and 2 bases at J; junction bases unmatched: 5. The CDR3 is made up of 15 amino acids. CDR3 region: CASSGLGQGQETQYF. In nucleotides, the CDR3 is TGTGCCAGCAGCGGGCTCGGACAGGGGCAAGAGACCCAGTACTTC.

V usage is TRBV6-5 and J usage is TRBJ1-2, with D possibly being TRBD1 (5 bases). Germline values: CDR1 MNHEY, CDR2 SVGAGI. The CDR3 runs 11 residues. V was shortened by 8 bases and J by 6 bases, with 10 bases between the two germline ends. This chain's CDR3 is CASRDVDGYTF. In DNA, the CDR3 is TGTGCCAGCCGGGACGTGGATGGCTACACCTTC.